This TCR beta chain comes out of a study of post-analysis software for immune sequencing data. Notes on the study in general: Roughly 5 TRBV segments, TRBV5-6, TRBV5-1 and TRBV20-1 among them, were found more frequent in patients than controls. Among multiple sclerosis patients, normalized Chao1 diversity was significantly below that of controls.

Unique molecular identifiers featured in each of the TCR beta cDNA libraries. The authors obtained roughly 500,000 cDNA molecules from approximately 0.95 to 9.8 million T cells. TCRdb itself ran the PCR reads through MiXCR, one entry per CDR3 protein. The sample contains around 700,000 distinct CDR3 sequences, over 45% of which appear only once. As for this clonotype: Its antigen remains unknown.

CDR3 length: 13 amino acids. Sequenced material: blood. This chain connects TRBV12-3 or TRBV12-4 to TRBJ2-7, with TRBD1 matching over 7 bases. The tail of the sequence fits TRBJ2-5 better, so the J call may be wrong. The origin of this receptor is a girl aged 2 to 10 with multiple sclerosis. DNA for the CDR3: TGTGCCAGCAGTGACAGGGCGAAAGAGACCCAGTACTTC. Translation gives CASSDRAKETQYF.